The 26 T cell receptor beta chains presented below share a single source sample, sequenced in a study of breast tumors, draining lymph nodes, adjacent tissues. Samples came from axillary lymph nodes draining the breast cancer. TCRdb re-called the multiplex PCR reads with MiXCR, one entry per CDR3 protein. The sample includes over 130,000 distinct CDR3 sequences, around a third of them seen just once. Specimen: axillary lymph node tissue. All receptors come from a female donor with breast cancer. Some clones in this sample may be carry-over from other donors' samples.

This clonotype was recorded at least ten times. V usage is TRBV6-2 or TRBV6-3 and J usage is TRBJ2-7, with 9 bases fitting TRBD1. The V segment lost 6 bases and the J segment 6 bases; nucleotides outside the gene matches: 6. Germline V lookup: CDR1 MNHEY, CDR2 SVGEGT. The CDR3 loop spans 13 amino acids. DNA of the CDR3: TGTGCCAGCAGACAGGGGGCTTTGGGCGAGCAGTACTTC. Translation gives CASRQGALGEQYF.

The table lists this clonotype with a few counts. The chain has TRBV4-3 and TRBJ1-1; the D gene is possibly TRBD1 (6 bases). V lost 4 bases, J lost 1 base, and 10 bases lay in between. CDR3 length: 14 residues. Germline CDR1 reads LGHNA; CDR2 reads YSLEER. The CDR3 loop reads CASSLGHANTEAFF. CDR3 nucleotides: TGCGCCAGCAGCCTGGGACATGCGAACACTGAAGCTTTCTTT.

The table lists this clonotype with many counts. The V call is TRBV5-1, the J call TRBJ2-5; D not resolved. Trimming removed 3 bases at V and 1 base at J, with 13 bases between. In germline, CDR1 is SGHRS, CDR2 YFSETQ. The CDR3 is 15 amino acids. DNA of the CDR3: TGCGCCAGCAGCTCCCGACGGCCGGCCCAAGAGACCCAGTACTTC. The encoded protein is CASSSRRPAQETQYF. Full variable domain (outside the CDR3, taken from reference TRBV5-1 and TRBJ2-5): KAGVTQTPRYLIKTRGQQVTLSCSPISGHRSVSWYQQTPGQGLQFLFEYFSETQRNKGNFPGRFSGRQFSNSRSEMNVSTLELGDSALYLCASSSRRPAQETQYFGPGTRLLVL.

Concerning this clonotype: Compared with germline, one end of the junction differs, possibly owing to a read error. The CDR3 is CASSLEVAPPHF. CDR3 DNA: TGTGCCAGCAGCTTGGAAGTAGCCCCCCCCCACTTC. The chain uses TRBV5-5 and TRBJ2-4; no clear D. The CDR3 length is 12 residues. In germline, CDR1 is SGHKS, CDR2 YYEKEE (reference sequence).

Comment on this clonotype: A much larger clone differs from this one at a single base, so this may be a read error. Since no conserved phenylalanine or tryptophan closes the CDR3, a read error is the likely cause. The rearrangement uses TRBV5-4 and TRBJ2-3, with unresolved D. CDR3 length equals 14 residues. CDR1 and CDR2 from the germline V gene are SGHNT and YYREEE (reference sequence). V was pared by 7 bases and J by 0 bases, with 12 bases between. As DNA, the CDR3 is TGTGCCAGCGGGGTGCGCGACAGCACAGATACGCAGTATTGT. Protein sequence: CASGVRDSTDTQYC.

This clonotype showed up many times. Here the CDR3 reads CASSPQQQETQYF. CDR3 sequence (DNA): TGTGCCAGCTCACCCCAGCAGCAAGAGACCCAGTACTTC. The chain links TRBV18 to TRBJ2-5; no reliable D call. CDR3 length: 13 amino acids. Germline values: CDR1 KGHSH, CDR2 LQKENI. Trimming took off 3 bases at V and 2 bases at J, with 7 bases between the two ends.

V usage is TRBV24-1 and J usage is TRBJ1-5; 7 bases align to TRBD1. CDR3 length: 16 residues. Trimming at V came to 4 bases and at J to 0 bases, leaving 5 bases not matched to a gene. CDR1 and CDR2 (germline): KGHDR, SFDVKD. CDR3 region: CATSERQGNSNQPQHF. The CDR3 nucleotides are TGTGCCACCAGTGAGCGACAGGGAAATAGCAATCAGCCCCAGCATTTT.

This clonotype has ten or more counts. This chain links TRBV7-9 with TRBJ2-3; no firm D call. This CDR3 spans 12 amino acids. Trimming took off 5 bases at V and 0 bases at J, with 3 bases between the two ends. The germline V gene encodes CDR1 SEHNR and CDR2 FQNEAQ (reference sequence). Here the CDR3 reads CASSLSTDTQYF. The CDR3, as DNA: TGTGCCAGCAGCCTCAGCACAGATACGCAGTATTTT.

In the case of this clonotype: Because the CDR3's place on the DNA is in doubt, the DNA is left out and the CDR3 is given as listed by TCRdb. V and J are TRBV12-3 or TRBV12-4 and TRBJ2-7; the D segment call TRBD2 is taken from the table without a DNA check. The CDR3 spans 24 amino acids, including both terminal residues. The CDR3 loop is CASSFYICSARPYGLAGGSHEQYF.

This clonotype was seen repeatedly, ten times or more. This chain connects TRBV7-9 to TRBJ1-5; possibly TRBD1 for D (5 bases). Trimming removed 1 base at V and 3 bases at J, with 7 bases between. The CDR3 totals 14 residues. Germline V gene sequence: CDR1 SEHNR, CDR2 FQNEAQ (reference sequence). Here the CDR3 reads CASSLGQYNQPQHF. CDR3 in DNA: TGTGCCAGCAGCTTAGGACAGTACAATCAGCCCCAGCATTTT.

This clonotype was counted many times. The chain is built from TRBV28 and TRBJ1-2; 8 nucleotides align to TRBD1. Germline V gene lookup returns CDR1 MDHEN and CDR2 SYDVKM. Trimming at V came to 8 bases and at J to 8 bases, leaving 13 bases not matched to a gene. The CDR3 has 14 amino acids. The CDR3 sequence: CASLEPGQAGGYTF. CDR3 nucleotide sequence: TGTGCCAGCCTTGAGCCGGGACAGGCCGGCGGCTACACCTTC.

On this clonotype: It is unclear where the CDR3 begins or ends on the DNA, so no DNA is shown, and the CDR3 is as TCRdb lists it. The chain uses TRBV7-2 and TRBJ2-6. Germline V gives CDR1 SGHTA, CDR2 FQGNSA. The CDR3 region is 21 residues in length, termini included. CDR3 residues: CDSSIYLCSVGPSSGANVLTF.

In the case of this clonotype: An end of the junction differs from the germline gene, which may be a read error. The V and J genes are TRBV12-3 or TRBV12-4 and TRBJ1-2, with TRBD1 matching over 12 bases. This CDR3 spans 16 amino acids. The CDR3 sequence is CASSPGQGARFYGHTF. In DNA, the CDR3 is TGTGCCAGCAGTCCGGGACAGGGGGCGCGGTTCTATGGCCACACCTTC.

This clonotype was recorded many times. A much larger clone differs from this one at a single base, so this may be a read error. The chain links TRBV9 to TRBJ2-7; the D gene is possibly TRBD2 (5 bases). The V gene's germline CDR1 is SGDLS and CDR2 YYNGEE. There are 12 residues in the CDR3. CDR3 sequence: CASSVVACSGFV. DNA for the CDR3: TGTGCCAGCAGCGTAGTAGCGTGCTCCGGCTTCGTC.

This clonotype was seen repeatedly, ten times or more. The CDR3 DNA sequence: TGTGCCAATCGGCCGACAGGAGAATACGAGCAGTACGTC. This codes for CANRPTGEYEQYV. The chain has TRBV6-5 and TRBJ2-7, with D possibly matching TRBD1 (6 bases). This CDR3 is built from 13 residues. Looked up from germline, CDR1 is MNHEY and CDR2 is SVGAGI. Trimming pared 10 bases from V and 4 bases from J, leaving 17 bases between.

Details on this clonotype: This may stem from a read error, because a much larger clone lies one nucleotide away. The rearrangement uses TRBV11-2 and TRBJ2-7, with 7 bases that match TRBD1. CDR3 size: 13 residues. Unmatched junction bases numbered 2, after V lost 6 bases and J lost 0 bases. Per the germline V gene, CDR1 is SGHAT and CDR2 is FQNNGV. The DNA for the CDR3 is TGTGCCAGCAGTGGGGACAGCTCCTACGAGCAGTACTTC. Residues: CASSGDSSYEQYF.

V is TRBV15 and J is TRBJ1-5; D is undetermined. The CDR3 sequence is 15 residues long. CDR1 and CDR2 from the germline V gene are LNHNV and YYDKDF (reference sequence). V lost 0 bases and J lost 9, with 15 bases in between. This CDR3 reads CATSRDLDSRRPQHF. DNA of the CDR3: TGTGCCACCAGCAGAGATCTGGATTCACGCCGGCCCCAGCATTTT.

CDR3 region: CATSVKQGEAFF. As DNA, the CDR3 is TGTGCCACCAGTGTTAAACAGGGTGAAGCTTTCTTT. The chain uses TRBV24-1 and TRBJ1-1, with D possibly TRBD1 on 6 matching bases. Trimming stripped 5 bases from V and 7 bases from J, with 10 bases between. This CDR3 contains 12 residues. CDR1 is KGHDR, CDR2 SFDVKD, per germline.

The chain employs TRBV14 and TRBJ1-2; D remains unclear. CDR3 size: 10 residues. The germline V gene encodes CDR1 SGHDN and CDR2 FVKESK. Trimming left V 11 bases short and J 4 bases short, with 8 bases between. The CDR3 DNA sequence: TGTGCCGCCAGTTCCTATGGCTACACCTTC. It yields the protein CAASSYGYTF.

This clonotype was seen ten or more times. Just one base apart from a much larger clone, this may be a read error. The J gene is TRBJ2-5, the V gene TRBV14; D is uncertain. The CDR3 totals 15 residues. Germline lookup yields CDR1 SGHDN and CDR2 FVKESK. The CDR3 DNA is TGTGCCACCAAGGCCGCCGGCGAGCTAGAAGAGACCCCGTACTTC. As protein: CATKAAGELEETPYF.

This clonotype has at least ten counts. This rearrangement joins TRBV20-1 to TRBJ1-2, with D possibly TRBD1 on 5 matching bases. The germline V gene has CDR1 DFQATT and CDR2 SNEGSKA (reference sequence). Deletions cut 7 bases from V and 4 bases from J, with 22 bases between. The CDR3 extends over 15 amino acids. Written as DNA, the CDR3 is TGCAGTGGTAGCAGAGAAGGGGTAATCGGCTATGGCTACACCTTC. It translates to CSGSREGVIGYGYTF.

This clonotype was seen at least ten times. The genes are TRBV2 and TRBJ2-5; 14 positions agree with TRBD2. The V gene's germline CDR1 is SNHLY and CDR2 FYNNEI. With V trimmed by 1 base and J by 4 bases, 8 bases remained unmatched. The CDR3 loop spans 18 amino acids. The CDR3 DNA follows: TGTGCCAGCAGTGAAGATAGGGGACTAGCGGGGGAGGGAGAGACCCAGTACTTC. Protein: CASSEDRGLAGEGETQYF.

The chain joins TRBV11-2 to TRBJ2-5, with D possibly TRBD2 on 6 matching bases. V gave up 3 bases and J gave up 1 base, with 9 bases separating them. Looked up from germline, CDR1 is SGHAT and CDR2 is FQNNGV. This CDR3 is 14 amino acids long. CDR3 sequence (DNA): TGTGCCAGCAGCTTGGGGACTCTCCAAGAGACCCAGTACTTC. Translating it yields CASSLGTLQETQYF.

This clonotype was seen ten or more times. CDR3 region: CASSLQTGPYNEQFF. Here the CDR3 DNA reads TGTGCCAGCAGTTTACAGACAGGGCCCTACAATGAGCAGTTCTTC. The chain couples TRBV12-3 or TRBV12-4 to TRBJ2-1; 7 bases align to TRBD1. Trimming cost V 2 bases and J 2 bases; bases outside gene matches: 3. This CDR3 contains 15 residues.

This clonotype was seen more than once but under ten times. The CDR3 nucleotides read TGTGCCTGGGAAAAGCGGGGGTTAAACATTCAGTACTTC. It translates to CAWEKRGLNIQYF. The chain carries TRBV30 and TRBJ2-4, with 8 bases that match TRBD2. CDR3 length equals 13 residues. V trimming: 5 bases; J trimming: 6 bases; junction bases outside the gene matches: 6. Germline CDR1 and CDR2: GTSNPN and SVGIG (reference sequence).

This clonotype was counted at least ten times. The chain's CDR3 is CASSESRKANSPLHF. CDR3 DNA sequence: TGTGCCAGCAGTGAATCCAGGAAGGCTAATTCACCCCTCCACTTT. The genes are TRBV2 and TRBJ1-6; D is unclear. V lost 2 bases and J 6 bases, leaving 11 bases between the germline ends. CDR1 and CDR2 (germline): SNHLY, FYNNEI. There are 15 residues in the CDR3.